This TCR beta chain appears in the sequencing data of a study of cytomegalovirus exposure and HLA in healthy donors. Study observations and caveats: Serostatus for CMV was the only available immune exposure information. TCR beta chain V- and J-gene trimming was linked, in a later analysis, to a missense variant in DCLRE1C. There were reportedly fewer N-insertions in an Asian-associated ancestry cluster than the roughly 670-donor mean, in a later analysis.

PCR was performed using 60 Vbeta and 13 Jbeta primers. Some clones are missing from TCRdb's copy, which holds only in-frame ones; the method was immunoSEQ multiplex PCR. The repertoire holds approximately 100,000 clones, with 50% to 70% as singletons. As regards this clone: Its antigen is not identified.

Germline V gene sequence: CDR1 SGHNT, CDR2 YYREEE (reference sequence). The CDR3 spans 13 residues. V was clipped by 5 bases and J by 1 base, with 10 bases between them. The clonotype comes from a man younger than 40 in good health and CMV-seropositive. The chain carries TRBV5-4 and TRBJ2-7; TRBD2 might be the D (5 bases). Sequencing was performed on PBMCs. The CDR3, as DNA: TGTGCCAGCAGGTTTAGAGGGTCCTACGAGCAGTACTTC. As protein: CASRFRGSYEQYF.